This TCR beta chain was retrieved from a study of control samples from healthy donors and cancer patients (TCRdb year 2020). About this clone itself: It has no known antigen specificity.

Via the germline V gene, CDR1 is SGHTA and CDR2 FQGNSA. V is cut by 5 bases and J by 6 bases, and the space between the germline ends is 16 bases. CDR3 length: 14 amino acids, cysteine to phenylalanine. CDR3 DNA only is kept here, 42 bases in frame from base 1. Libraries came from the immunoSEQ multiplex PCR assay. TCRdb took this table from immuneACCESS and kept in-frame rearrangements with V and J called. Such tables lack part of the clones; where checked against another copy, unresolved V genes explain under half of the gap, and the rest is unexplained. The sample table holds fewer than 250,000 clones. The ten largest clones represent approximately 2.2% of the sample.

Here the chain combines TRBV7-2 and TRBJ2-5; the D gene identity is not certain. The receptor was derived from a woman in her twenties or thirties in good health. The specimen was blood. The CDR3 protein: CASSVGGSAQTQYF. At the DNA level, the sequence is TGTGCCAGCAGCGTAGGCGGATCGGCACAGACCCAGTACTTC.